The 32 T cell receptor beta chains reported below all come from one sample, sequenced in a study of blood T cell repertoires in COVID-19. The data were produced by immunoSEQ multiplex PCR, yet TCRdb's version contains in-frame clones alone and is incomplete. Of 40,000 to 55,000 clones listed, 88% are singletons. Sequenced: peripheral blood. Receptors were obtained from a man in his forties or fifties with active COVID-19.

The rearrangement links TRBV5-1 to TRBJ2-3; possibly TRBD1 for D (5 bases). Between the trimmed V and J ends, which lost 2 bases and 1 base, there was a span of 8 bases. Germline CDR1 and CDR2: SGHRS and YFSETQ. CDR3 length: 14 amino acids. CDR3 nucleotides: TGCGCCAGCAGCTTCGACAGTCGCACAGATACGCAGTATTTT. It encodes CASSFDSRTDTQYF. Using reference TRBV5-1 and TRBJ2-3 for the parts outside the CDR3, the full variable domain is KAGVTQTPRYLIKTRGQQVTLSCSPISGHRSVSWYQQTPGQGLQFLFEYFSETQRNKGNFPGRFSGRQFSNSRSEMNVSTLELGDSALYLCASSFDSRTDTQYFGPGTRLTVL.

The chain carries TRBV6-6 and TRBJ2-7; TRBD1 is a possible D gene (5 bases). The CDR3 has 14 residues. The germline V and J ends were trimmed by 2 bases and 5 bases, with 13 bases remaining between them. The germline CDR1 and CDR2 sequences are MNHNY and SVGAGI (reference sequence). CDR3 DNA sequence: TGTGCCAGCAGTTACAATGGGGCCCGCGACGAGCAGTACTTC. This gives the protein CASSYNGARDEQYF.

DNA of the CDR3: TGTGCCAGCAGTTACCTGGGCGGGGGGCAGTACTTC. Translating it yields CASSYLGGGQYF. This chain connects TRBV6-5 to TRBJ2-7, with 7 bases identical to TRBD2. In germline, CDR1 is MNHEY, CDR2 SVGAGI. V dropped 2 bases and J dropped 9; count of bases not matched to a gene: 4. The CDR3 has 12 residues.

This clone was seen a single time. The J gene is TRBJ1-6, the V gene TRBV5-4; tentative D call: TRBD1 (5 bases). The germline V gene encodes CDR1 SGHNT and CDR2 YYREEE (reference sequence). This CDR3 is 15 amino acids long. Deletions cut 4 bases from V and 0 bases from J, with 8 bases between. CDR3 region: CASSGDSSYNSPLHF. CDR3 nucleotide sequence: TGTGCCAGCAGCGGCGACAGCTCCTATAATTCACCCCTCCACTTT.

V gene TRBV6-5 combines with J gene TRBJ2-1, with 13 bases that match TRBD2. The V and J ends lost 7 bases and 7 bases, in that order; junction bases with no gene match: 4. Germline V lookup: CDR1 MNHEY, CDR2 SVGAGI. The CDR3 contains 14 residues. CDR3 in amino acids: CASNPGLAGNEQFF. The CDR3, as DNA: TGTGCCAGCAACCCGGGACTAGCGGGAAATGAGCAGTTCTTC.

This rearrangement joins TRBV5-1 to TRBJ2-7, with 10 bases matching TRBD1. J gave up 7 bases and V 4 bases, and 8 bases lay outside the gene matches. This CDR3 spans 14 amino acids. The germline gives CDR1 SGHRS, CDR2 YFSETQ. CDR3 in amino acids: CASSVEDRGREQYF. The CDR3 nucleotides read TGCGCCAGCAGCGTCGAAGACAGGGGGCGGGAGCAGTACTTC.

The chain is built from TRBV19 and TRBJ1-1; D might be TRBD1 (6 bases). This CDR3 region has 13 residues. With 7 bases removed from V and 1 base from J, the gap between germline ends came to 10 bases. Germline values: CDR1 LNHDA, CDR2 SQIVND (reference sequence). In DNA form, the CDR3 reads TGTGCCAGTACTACGACAGGGAACACTGAAGCTTTCTTT. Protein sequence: CASTTTGNTEAFF.

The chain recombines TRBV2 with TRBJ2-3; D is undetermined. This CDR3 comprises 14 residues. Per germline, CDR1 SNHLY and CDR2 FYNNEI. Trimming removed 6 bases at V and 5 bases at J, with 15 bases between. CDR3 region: CASSESSEVDTQYF. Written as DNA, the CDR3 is TGTGCCAGCAGCGAATCTAGTGAAGTAGATACGCAGTATTTT.

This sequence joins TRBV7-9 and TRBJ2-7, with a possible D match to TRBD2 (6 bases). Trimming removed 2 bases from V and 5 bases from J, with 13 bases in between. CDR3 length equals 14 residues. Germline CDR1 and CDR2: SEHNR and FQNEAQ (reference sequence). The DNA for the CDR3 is TGTGCCAGCAGCTTACGTCGGGAGAACCACGAGCAGTACTTC. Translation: CASSLRRENHEQYF.

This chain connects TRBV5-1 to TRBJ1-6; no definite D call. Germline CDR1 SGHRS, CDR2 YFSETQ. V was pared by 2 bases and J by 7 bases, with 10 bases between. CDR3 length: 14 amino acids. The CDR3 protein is CASSLERSNSPLHF. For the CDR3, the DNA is TGCGCCAGCAGCTTAGAGAGATCCAATTCACCCCTCCACTTT.

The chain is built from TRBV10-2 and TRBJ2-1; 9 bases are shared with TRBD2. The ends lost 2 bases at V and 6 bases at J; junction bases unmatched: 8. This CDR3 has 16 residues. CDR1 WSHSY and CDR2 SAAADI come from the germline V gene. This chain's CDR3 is CASSERGGSGSNEQFF. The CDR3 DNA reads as TGCGCCAGCAGTGAGCGTGGAGGTAGCGGGAGCAATGAGCAGTTCTTC.

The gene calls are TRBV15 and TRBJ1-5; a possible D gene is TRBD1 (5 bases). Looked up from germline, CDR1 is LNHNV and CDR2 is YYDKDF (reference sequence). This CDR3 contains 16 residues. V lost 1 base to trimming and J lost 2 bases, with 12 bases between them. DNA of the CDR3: TGTGCCACCAGCAGAGGAGCCCGGGGGGGCAATCAGCCCCAGCATTTT. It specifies CATSRGARGGNQPQHF.

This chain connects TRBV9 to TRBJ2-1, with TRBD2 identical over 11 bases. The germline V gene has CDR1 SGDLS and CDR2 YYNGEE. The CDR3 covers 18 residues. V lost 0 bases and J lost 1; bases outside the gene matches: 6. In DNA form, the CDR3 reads TGTGCCAGCAGCGTAGTTGGTAGCGGGGGGGGATCCTACAATGAGCAGTTCTTC. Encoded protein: CASSVVGSGGGSYNEQFF.

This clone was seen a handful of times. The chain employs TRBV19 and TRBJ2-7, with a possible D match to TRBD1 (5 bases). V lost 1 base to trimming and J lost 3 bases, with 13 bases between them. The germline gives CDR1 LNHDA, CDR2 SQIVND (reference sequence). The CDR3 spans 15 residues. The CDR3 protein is CASSIAGRENYEQYF. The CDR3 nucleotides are TGTGCCAGTAGTATAGCCGGCAGGGAAAACTACGAGCAGTACTTC.

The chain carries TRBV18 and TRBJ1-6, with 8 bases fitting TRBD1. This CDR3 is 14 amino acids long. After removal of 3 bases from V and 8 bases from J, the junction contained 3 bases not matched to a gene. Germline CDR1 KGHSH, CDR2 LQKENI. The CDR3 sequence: CASSPDRDDSPLHF. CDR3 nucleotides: TGTGCCAGCTCACCGGACAGGGATGATTCACCCCTCCACTTT.

The CDR3 loop is CASSGSAGSGNTIYF. CDR3 in DNA: TGCGCCAGCAGCGGTTCCGCCGGTTCTGGAAACACCATATATTTT. This chain joins TRBV5-1 and TRBJ1-3; D unresolved. Trimming took off 4 bases at V and 1 base at J, with 12 bases between the two ends. This CDR3 spans 15 amino acids. Germline CDR1 is SGHRS and CDR2 is YFSETQ. Full variable domain (missing parts from reference TRBV5-1 and TRBJ1-3): KAGVTQTPRYLIKTRGQQVTLSCSPISGHRSVSWYQQTPGQGLQFLFEYFSETQRNKGNFPGRFSGRQFSNSRSEMNVSTLELGDSALYLCASSGSAGSGNTIYFGEGSWLTVV.

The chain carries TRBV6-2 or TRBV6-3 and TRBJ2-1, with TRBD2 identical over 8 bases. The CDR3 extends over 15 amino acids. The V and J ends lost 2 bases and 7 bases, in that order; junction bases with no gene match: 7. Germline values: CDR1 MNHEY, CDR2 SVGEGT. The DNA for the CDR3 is TGTGCCAGCAGTTACCAAAGCGGGAGAGGGAATGAGCAGTTCTTC. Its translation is CASSYQSGRGNEQFF.

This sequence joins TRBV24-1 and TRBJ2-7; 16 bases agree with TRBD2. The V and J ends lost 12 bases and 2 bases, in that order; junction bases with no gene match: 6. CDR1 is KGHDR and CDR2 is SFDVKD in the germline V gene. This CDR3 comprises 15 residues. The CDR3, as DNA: TGTGCCCCCGGGACTAGCGGGGGGGCCACCTACGAGCAGTACTTC. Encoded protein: CAPGTSGGATYEQYF.

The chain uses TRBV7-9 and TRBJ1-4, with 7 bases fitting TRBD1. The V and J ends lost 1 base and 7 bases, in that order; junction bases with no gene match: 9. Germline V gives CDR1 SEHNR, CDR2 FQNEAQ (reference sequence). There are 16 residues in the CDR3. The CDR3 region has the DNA TGTGCCAGCAGCTTAGGGATCGACAGGGTCGGTGAAAAACTGTTTTTT. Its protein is CASSLGIDRVGEKLFF. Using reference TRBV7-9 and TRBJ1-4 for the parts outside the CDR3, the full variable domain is DTGVSQNPRHKITKRGQNVTFRCDPISEHNRLYWYRQTLGQGPEFLTYFQNEAQLEKSRLLSDRFSAERPKGSFSTLEIQRTEQGDSAMYLCASSLGIDRVGEKLFFGSGTQLSVL.

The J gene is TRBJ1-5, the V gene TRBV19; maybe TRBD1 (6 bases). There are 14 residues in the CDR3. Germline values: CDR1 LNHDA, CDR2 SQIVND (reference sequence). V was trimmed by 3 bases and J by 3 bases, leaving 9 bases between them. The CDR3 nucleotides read TGTGCCAGTAGTATGGGGGACACCAATCAGCCCCAGCATTTT. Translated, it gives CASSMGDTNQPQHF.

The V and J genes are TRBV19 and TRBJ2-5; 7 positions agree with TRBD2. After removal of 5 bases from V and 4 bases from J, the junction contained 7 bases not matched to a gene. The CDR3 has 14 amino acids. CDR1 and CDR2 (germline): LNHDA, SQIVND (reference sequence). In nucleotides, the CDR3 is TGTGCCAGTAGTGTCGGGACTACCTTAGAGACCCAGTACTTC. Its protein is CASSVGTTLETQYF.

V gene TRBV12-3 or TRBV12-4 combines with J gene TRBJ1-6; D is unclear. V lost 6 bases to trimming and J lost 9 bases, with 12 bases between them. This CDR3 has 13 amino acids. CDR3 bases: TGTGCCAGCAGCCAAATCAGGATTTCACCCCTCCACTTT. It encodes CASSQIRISPLHF.

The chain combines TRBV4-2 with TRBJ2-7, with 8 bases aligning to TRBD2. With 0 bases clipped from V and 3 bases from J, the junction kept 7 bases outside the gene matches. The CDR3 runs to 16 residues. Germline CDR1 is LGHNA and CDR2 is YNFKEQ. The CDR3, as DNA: TGTGCCAGCAGCCAAGAGGGGGGCGGGAGGAGCTACGAGCAGTACTTC. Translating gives CASSQEGGGRSYEQYF.

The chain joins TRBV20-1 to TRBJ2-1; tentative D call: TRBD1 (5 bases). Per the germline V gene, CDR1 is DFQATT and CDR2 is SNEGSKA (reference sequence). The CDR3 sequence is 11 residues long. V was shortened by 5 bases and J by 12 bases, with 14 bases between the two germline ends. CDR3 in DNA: TGCAGTGCTTCCGAGACAGCACGGCAGTTCTTC. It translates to CSASETARQFF.

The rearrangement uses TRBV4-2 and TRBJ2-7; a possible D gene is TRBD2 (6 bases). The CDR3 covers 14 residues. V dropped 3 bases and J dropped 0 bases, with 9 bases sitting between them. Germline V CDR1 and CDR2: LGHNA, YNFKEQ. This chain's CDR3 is CASSQGGVSYEQYF. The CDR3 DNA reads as TGTGCCAGCAGCCAGGGCGGGGTCTCCTACGAGCAGTACTTC.

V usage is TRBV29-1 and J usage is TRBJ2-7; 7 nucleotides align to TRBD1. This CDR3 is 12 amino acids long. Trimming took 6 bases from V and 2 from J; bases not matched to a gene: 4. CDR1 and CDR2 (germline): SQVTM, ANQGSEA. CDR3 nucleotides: TGCAGCGTACGGGACAGTCCCTACGAGCAGTACTTC. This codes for CSVRDSPYEQYF.

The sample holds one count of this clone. The CDR3 DNA sequence: TGCGCCAGCAAAACTACTTTTCTGGAGACCCAGTACTTC. Encoded protein: CASKTTFLETQYF. The chain uses TRBV5-1 and TRBJ2-5; D not certain. The CDR3 has 13 residues. Trimming removed 6 bases at V and 5 bases at J, with 14 bases between. From germline, CDR1 is SGHRS and CDR2 YFSETQ. The whole variable domain, remainder taken from reference TRBV5-1 and TRBJ2-5, is KAGVTQTPRYLIKTRGQQVTLSCSPISGHRSVSWYQQTPGQGLQFLFEYFSETQRNKGNFPGRFSGRQFSNSRSEMNVSTLELGDSALYLCASKTTFLETQYFGPGTRLLVL.

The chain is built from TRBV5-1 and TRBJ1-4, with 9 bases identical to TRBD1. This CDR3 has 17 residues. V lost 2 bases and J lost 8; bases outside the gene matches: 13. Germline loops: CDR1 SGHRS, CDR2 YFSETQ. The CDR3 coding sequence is TGCGCCAGCAGCTTTTACCCCCCGGGACAGGGTGGAGAAAAACTGTTTTTT. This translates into CASSFYPPGQGGEKLFF.

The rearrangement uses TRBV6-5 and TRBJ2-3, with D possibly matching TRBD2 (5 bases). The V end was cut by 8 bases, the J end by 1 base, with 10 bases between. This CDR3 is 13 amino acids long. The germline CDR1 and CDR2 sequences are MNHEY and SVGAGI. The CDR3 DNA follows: TGTGCCAGCCGGGATAGCGGCACAGATACGCAGTATTTT. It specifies CASRDSGTDTQYF.

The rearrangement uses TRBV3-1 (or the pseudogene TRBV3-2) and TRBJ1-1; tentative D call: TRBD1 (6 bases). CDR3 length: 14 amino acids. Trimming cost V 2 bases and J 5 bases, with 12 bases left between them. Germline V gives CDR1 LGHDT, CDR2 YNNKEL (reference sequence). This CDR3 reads CASSQNRVRTEAFF. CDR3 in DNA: TGTGCCAGCAGCCAAAACAGGGTGAGGACTGAAGCTTTCTTT.

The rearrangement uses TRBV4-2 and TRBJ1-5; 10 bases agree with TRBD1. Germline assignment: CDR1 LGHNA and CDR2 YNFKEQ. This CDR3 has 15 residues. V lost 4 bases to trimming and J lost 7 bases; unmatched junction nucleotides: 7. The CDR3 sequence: CASSPYGQGEQPQHF. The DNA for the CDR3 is TGTGCCAGCAGCCCTTATGGACAGGGGGAACAGCCCCAGCATTTT.

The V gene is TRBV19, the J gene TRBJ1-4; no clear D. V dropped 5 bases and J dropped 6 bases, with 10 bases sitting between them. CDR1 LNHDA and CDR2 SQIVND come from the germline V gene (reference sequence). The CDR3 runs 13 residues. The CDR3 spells CASSRSRDEKLFF. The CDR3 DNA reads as TGTGCCAGTAGTCGTAGCCGTGATGAAAAACTGTTTTTT. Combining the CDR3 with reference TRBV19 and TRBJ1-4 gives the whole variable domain DGGITQSPKYLFRKEGQNVTLSCEQNLNHDAMYWYRQDPGQGLRLIYYSQIVNDFQKGDIAEGYSVSREKKESFPLTVTSAQKNPTAFYLCASSRSRDEKLFFGSGTQLSVL.